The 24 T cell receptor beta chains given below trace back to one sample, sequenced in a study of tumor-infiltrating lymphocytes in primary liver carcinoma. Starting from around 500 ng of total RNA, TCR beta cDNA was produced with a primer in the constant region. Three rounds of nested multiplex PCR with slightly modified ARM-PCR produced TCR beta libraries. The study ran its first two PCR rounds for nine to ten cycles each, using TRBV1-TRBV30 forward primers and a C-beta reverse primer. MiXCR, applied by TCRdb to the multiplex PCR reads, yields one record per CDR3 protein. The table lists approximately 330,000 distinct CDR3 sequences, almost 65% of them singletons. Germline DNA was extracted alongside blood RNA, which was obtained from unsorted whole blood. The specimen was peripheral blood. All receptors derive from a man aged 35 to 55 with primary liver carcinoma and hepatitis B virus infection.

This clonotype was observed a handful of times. CDR3 bases: TGTGCCAGCAGTTTCGGGGGGCCGGGCTACGAGCAGTACTTC. Translation gives CASSFGGPGYEQYF. J is TRBJ2-7 and V is TRBV12-3 or TRBV12-4; a weak D match, TRBD2 (7 bases). Trimming removed 3 bases from V and 3 bases from J, with 12 bases in between. The CDR3 length is 14 residues.

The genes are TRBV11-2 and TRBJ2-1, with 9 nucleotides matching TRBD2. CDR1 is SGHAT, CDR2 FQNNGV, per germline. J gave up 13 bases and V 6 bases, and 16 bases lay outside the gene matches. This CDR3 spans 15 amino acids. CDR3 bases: TGTGCCAGCAGTCCCAACAGGGTTAGCGGGAGCCCCCAGTTCTTC. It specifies CASSPNRVSGSPQFF.

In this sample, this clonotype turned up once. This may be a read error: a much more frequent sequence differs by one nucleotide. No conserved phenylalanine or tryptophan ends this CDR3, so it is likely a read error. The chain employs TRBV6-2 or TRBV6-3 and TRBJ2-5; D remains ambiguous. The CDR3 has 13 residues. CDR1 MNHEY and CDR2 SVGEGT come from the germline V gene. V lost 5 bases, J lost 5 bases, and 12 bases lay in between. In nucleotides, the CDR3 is TGTGCCAGCAGTCTCCAACGGCGGGAGACCCAGTACATC. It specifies CASSLQRRETQYI.

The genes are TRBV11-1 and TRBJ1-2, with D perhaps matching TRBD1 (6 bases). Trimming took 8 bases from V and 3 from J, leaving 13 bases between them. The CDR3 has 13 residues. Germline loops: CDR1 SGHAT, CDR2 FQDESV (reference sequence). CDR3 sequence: CASGHRQDYGYTF. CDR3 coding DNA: TGTGCCAGCGGCCACAGACAGGACTATGGCTACACCTTC.

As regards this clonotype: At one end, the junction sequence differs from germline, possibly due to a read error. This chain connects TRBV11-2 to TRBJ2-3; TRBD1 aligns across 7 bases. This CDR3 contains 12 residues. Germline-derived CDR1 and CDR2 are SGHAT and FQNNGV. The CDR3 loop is CASSTEQGTQYF. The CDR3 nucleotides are TGTGCCAGCAGCACCGAACAGGGGACGCAGTACTTT. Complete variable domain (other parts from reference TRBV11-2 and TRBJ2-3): EAGVAQSPRYKIIEKRQSVAFWCNPISGHATLYWYQQILGQGPKLLIQFQNNGVVDDSQLPKDRFSAERLKGVDSTLKIQPAKLEDSAVYLCASSTEQGTQYFGPGTRLTVL.

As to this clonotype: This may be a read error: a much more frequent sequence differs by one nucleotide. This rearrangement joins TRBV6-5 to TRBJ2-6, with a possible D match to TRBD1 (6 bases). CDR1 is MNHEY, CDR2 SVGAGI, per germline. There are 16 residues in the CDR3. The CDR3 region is CASSSPRGSRANVLTF. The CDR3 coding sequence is TGTGCCAGCAGTTCACCCAGGGGCTCTCGGGCCAACGTCCTGACTTTC.

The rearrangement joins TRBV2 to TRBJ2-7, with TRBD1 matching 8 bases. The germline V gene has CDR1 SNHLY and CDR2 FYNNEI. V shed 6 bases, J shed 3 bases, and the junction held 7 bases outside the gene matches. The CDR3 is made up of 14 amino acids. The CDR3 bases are TGTGCCAGCAGGGGGACAGGACCCCTCTACGAGCAGTACTTC. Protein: CASRGTGPLYEQYF.

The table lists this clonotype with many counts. The DNA of the CDR3 is TGTGCCAGCAGCTGGCGAGCGGGAGATGAAGGGACCCAGTACTTC. Protein: CASSWRAGDEGTQYF. The gene calls are TRBV13 and TRBJ2-5; 8 bases fit TRBD2. Germline trimming cut 4 bases from V and 7 bases from J; bases unmatched to any gene: 11. The V gene's germline CDR1 is PRHDT and CDR2 FYEKMQ (reference sequence). The CDR3 runs 15 residues.

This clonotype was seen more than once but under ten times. The CDR3 coding sequence is TGTGCCAGCAGCCTGACGGGGGGTTTCGATGGCTACACCTTC. Protein sequence: CASSLTGGFDGYTF. The chain carries TRBV6-6 and TRBJ1-2; tentative D call: TRBD1 (5 bases). V was trimmed by 6 bases and J by 6 bases, leaving 17 bases between them. Looked up from germline, CDR1 is MNHNY and CDR2 is SVGAGI (reference sequence). This CDR3 has 14 residues.

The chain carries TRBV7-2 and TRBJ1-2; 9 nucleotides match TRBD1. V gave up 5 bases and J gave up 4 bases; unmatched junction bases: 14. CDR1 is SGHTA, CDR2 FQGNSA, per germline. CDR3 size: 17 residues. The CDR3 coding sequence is TGTGCCAGCAGCATGCGACCGGGACAGGGACTCCTCTATGGCTACACCTTC. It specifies CASSMRPGQGLLYGYTF.

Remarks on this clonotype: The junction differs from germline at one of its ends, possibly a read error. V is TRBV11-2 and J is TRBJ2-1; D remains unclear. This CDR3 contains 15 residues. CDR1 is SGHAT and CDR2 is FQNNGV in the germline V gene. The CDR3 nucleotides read TGTACCAGCAGCTTAACCGCGCGTGGATACAACGAGCAGTTCTTC. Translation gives CTSSLTARGYNEQFF.

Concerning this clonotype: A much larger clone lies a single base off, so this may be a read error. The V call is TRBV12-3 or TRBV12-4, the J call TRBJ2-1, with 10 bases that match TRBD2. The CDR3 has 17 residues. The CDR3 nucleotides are TGTGCCAGCAGTTTTGAATTGAGCGGGAGGGCCGTCAATGGGCAGTTCTTC. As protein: CASSFELSGRAVNGQFF.

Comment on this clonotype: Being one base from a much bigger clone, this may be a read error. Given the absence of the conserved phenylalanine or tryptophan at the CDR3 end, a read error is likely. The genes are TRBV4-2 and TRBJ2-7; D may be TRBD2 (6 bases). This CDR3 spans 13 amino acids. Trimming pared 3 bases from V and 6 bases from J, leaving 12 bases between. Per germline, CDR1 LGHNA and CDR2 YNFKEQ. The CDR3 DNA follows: TGTGCCAGCAGCCACCTGACTAGTGGCGAGCAGTACTTA. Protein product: CASSHLTSGEQYL.

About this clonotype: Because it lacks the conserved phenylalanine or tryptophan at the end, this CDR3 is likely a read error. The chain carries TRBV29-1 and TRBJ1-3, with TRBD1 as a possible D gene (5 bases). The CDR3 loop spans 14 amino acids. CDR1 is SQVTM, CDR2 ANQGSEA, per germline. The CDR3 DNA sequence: TGCAGTGTTGAGTCCGCGGGGGCTGGAAACACCATATATTCT. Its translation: CSVESAGAGNTIYS.

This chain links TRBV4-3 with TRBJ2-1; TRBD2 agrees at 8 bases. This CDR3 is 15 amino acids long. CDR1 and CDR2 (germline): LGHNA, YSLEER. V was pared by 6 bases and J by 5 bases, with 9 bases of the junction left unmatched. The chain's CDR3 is CASSHLSGGHNEQFF. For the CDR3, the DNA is TGCGCCAGCAGTCACCTATCGGGAGGGCACAATGAGCAGTTCTTC.

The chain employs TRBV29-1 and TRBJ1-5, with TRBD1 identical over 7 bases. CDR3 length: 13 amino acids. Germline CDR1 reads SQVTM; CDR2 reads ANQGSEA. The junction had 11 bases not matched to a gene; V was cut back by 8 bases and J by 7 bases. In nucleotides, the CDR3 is TGCAGCTCTAAGACAGGGAACGACCAGCCCCAGCATTTT. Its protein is CSSKTGNDQPQHF.

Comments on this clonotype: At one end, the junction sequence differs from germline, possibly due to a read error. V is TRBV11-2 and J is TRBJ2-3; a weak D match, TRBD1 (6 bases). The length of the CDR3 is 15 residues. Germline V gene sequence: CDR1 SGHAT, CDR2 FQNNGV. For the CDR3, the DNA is TGTGCCAGCATCAGCACCAGGGGTGATACAGGTACGCAGTATTTT. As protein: CASISTRGDTGTQYF.

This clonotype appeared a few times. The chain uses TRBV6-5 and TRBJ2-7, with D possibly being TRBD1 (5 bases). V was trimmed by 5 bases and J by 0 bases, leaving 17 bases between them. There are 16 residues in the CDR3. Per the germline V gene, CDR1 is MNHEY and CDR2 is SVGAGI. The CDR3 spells CASSQTDSASSYEQYF. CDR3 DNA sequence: TGTGCCAGCAGTCAAACCGACAGTGCGAGCTCCTACGAGCAGTACTTC.

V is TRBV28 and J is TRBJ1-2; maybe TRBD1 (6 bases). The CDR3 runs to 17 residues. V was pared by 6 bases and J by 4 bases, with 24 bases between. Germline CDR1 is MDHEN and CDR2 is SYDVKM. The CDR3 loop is CASSPRLTGPPPYGYTF. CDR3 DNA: TGTGCCAGCAGCCCCCGGTTGACAGGCCCACCCCCCTATGGCTACACCTTC.

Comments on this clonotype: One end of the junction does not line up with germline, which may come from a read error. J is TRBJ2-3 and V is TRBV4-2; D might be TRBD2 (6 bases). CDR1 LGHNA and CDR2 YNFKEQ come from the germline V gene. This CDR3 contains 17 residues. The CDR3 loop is CAISSLSSGVGAETQYF. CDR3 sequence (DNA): TGTGCCATCAGCAGCCTCTCGTCGGGAGTAGGGGCAGAAACGCAGTATTTT.

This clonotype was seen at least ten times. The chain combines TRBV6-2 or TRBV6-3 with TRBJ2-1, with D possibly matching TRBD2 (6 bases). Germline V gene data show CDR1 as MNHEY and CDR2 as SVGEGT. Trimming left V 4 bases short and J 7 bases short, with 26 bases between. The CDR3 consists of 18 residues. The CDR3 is CASSSHRGEAERVNEQFF. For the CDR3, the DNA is TGTGCCAGCAGTTCCCATCGCGGGGAGGCGGAAAGGGTAAATGAGCAGTTCTTC.

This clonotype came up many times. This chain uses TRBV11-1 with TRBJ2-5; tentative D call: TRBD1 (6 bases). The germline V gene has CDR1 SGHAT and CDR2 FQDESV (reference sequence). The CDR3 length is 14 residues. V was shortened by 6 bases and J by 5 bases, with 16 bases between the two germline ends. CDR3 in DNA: TGTGCCAGCAGTAAAACAGGGTTCCGGGAGACCCAGTACTTC. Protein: CASSKTGFRETQYF.

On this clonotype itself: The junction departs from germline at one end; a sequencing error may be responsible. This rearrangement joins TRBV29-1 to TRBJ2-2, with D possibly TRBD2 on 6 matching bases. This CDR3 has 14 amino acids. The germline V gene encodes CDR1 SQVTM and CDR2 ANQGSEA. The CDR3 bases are TGCAGCGTTGAAGATCGGGGAGGTGCCGGGGAGCTGCTTTTT. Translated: CSVEDRGGAGELLF.

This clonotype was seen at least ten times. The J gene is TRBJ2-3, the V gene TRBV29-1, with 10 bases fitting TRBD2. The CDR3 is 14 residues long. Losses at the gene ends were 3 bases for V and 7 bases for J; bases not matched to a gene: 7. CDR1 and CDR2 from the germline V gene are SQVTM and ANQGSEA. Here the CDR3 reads CSVDTSGITYTQYF. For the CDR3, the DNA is TGCAGCGTTGATACTAGCGGGATAACCTATACGCAGTATTTT.